The T cell receptor (beta chain) described here comes from a study of blood T cells in healthy people across ages. On this clonotype itself: The antigen is unknown.

General study points: It was the long-lived donors that had more naive CD4+ cells and higher diversity than aged donors. Age showed a roughly linear inverse relationship with TCR beta diversity per million T cells.

With a J-beta primer mix and a sample-barcoded 5' primer, a second PCR ran about 7 to 11 cycles. Per sample, CDR3-containing paired-end reads numbered at least 2.5 million. TCRdb called the 5' RACE reads again in MiXCR, with one record for every CDR3 protein. Of hundreds of thousands of distinct CDR3 sequences in the sample, over 45% are singletons; the top ten hold under 35%. The CDR3 sequence is 14 residues long. Trimming removed 6 bases from V and 3 bases from J; junction bases left unmatched: 7. Peripheral blood samples of 9 to 10 milliliters were drawn from each donor. Material: blood. This TCR derives from a woman in her sixties or seventies in good health. The chain employs TRBV12-3 or TRBV12-4 and TRBJ1-2; 7 bases line up with TRBD1. CDR3 in amino acids: CASRGTGADYGYTF. As DNA, the CDR3 is TGTGCCAGCAGGGGTACAGGGGCGGACTATGGCTACACCTTC.